This T cell receptor (beta chain) was obtained from a study of yellow fever vaccine responses in identical twins. Study observations and caveats: Vaccine T cell responses of twins reportedly seemed partly convergent and partly personalized.

The CDR3 totals 14 residues. Germline V gene sequence: CDR1 PRHDT, CDR2 FYEKMQ (reference sequence). Trimming took off 0 bases at V and 4 bases at J, with 10 bases between the two ends. TCRdb reanalysed the RT-PCR reads using MiXCR and keeps one entry per CDR3 protein. The top ten hold under 4.5% of the sample, which has more than 2,000 distinct CDR3 sequences, around 78% seen once. In regard to this clonotype: Its antigen is not identified.

The sample consisted of T cells from blood (PBMCs), unsorted or a sorted subset (not recorded which), taken before or after yellow fever vaccination (not recorded which). The chain couples TRBV13 to TRBJ2-7, with D maybe TRBD1 (5 bases). The receptor comes from a woman younger than 30 who received the yellow fever vaccine. The CDR3 DNA reads TGTGCCAGCAGCTTAGGGGGGCAGCCTTACGAGCAGTACTTC. It is translated as CASSLGGQPYEQYF.